This T cell receptor beta chain originates from a study of blood T cell repertoires in COVID-19. Overall study context: COVID-19 samples from acute and convalescent phases originated in the United States, Italy and Spain. Sources were T cells, B-cell-depleted T cells, or PBMCs; the material itself was cDNA or gDNA.

This CDR3 region has 14 residues. V lost 6 bases to trimming and J lost 2 bases; unmatched junction nucleotides: 6. Germline V gene sequence: CDR1 MNHEY, CDR2 SVGAGI. In this sample, this clone turned up once. Under the authors' procedure: Amplification of reference gene primers was used by the study to estimate nucleated cell counts. Clones were read by immunoSEQ multiplex PCR, and TCRdb kept only the in-frame ones, dropping some. Clonal size and the V and J genes are those of that table, whereas D and trimming came from the DNA. The data contain some 200,000 clones, roughly 75% of them singletons. The specimen sequenced was peripheral blood. The source of this sequence is a woman aged 70-85 years with acute or convalescent COVID-19. The V and J genes are TRBV6-5 and TRBJ2-5; 7 bases are a match to TRBD2. CDR3 loop: CASSGGWTQETQYF. As DNA, the CDR3 is TGTGCCAGCAGCGGGGGGTGGACGCAAGAGACCCAGTACTTC.